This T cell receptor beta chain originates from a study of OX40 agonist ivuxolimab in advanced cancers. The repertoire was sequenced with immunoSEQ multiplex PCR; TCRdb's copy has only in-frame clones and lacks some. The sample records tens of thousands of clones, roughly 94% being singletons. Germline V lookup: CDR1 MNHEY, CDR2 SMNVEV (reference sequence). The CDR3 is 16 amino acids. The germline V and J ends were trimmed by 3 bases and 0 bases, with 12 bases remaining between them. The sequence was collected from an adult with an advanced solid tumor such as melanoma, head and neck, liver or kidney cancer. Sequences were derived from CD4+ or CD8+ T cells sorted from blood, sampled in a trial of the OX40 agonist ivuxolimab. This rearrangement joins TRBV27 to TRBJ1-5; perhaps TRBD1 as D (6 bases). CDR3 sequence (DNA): TGTGCCAGCAGTTTGAGGGGGGCAAGTAGCAATCAGCCCCAGCATTTT. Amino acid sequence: CASSLRGASSNQPQHF.